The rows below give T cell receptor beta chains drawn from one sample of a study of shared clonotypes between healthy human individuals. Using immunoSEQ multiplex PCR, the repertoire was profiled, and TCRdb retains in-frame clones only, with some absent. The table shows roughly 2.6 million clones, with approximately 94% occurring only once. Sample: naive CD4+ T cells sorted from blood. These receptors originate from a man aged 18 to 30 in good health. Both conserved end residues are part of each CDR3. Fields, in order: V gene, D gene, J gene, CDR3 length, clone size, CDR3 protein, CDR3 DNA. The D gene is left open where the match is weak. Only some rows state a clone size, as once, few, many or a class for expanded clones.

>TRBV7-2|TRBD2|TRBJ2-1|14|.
CASGRLATYNEQFF
TGTGCCAGCGGTAGACTAGCGACATACAATGAGCAGTTCTTC
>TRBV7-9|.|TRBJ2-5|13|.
CASSLGAEGTQYF
TGTGCCAGCAGCTTAGGGGCGGAGGGGACCCAGTACTTC
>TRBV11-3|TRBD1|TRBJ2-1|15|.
CASSEGWDRVNEQFF
TGTGCCAGCAGTGAGGGGTGGGACAGGGTGAATGAGCAGTTCTTC
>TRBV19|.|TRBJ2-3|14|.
CASSMWGNTDTQYF
TGTGCCAGTAGTATGTGGGGGAACACAGATACGCAGTATTTT
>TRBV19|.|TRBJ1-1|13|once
CASMGEVNTEAFF
TGTGCCAGTATGGGCGAGGTGAACACTGAAGCTTTCTTT
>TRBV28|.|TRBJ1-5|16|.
CASSLFVSGAGQPQHF
TGTGCCAGCAGTTTATTCGTCAGCGGGGCCGGTCAGCCCCAGCATTTT
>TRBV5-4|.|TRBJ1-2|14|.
CASSPQQGNYGYTF
TGTGCCAGCAGCCCCCAACAGGGAAACTATGGCTACACCTTC
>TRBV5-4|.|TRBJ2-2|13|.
CASSLRGSRELFF
TGTGCCAGCAGCTTGAGGGGAAGTAGGGAGCTGTTTTTT
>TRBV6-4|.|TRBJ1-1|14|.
CASRKDRLNTEAFF
TGTGCCAGCAGGAAGGACAGATTGAACACTGAAGCTTTCTTT
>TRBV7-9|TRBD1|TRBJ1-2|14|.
CASSPTGVDYGYTF
TGTGCCAGCAGCCCTACAGGGGTTGACTATGGCTACACCTTC
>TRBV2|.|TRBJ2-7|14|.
CASSPDPSSYEQYF
TGTGCCAGCAGTCCAGACCCGAGCTCCTACGAGCAGTACTTC
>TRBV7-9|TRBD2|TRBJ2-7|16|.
CASSLYGTSGNNEQYF
TGTGCCAGCAGCTTATACGGGACTAGCGGGAACAACGAGCAGTACTTC
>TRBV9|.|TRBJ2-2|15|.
CASSVGLANTGELFF
TGTGCCAGCAGCGTAGGCCTCGCGAACACCGGGGAGCTGTTTTTT
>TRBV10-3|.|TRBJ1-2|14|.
CAISEKEGSGGYTF
TGTGCCATCAGTGAGAAGGAGGGGTCGGGAGGCTACACCTTC
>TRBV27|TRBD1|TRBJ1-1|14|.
CASSHRGQNTEAFF
TGTGCCAGCAGTCACAGGGGACAGAACACTGAAGCTTTCTTT
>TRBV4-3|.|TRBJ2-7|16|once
CASSQDYFQNPYEQYF
TGCGCCAGCAGCCAAGACTACTTCCAGAACCCCTACGAGCAGTACTTC
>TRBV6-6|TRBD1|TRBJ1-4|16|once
CASSYRLGQGREKLFF
TGTGCCAGCAGTTACCGTCTTGGACAGGGTCGAGAAAAACTGTTTTTT
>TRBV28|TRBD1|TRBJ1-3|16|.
CASTTGTGGGGNTIYF
TGTGCCAGCACTACAGGGACAGGGGGAGGTGGAAACACCATATATTTT
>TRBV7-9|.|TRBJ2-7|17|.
CASSLESLLGDTYEQYF
TGTGCCAGCAGCTTAGAGAGTCTATTGGGGGATACCTACGAGCAGTACTTC
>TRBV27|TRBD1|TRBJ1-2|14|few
CASSPGTGNYGYTF
TGTGCCAGCAGTCCGGGGACAGGGAACTATGGCTACACCTTC
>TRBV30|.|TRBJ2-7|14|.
CAWSGRAVTYEQYF
TGTGCCTGGAGTGGACGTGCGGTAACCTACGAGCAGTACTTC
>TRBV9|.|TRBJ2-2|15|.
CASSVVQGSTGELFF
TGTGCCAGCAGCGTAGTGCAGGGTAGTACCGGGGAGCTGTTTTTT